The TCR beta chain described here comes from a study of OX40 agonist ivuxolimab in advanced cancers. Libraries were prepared by immunoSEQ multiplex PCR; TCRdb keeps only in-frame clonotypes and omits some of them. The repertoire holds about 59,000 clones, with 80% to 90% as singletons. CDR3 length equals 16 residues. The germline gives CDR1 SGHNT, CDR2 YYREEE (reference sequence). The receptor was isolated from an adult with an advanced solid tumor such as melanoma, head and neck, liver or kidney cancer. The chain employs TRBV5-4 and TRBJ2-5; 7 bases match TRBD1. The J call could be wrong; TRBJ2-7 is a better fit for the DNA end. Here the sequenced sample was CD4+ or CD8+ T cells sorted from blood, taken in a trial of the OX40 agonist ivuxolimab. The CDR3 spells CASSLPILAGGYEQYF. The CDR3 coding sequence is TGTGCCAGCAGCTTGCCTATCCTGGCAGGGGGCTACGAGCAGTACTTC.